The 13 T cell receptor beta chains listed next were all sequenced from one sample in a study of preoperative IRX-2 immunotherapy in early breast cancer. Assay used: immunoSEQ multiplex PCR; TCRdb lists only in-frame clones, some missing. The table records around 40,000 clones, about 95% of them present only once. Documented treatment: preoperative locoregional IRX-2 cytokine immunotherapy. Specimen: tumor tissue, collected after IRX-2 immunotherapy. Receptors originate from a human donor with breast cancer.

The V call is TRBV6-5, the J call TRBJ2-5, with 8 bases identical to TRBD2. The CDR3 contains 16 residues. V lost 0 bases to trimming and J lost 1 base; unmatched junction nucleotides: 4. Germline loops: CDR1 MNHEY, CDR2 SVGAGI. CDR3 protein: CASSYSSSGGQETQYF. CDR3 nucleotide sequence: TGTGCCAGCAGTTACTCGAGCAGCGGGGGCCAAGAGACCCAGTACTTC.

The chain has TRBV11-2 and TRBJ2-2, with D unclear. The ends were cut back, 4 bases at V and 0 bases at J, with 6 bases in the middle. The germline V gene encodes CDR1 SGHAT and CDR2 FQNNGV. The CDR3 extends over 14 amino acids. The CDR3 coding sequence is TGTGCCAGCAGCTCGGTCCCGAACACCGGGGAGCTGTTTTTT. Translation gives CASSSVPNTGELFF.

V and J are TRBV25-1 and TRBJ1-1; no clear D gene. This CDR3 comprises 11 residues. The germline V gene encodes CDR1 MGHDK and CDR2 SYGVNS. Trimming removed 10 bases from V and 2 bases from J, with 8 bases in between. The CDR3: CATRRNTEAFF. The CDR3 coding sequence is TGTGCCACCAGGAGAAACACTGAAGCTTTCTTT.

CDR3 DNA: TGTGCCAGCAGCCTCGACAGGGACAGCAATCAGCCCCAGCATTTT. Translation: CASSLDRDSNQPQHF. The rearrangement uses TRBV6-6 and TRBJ1-5, with 7 positions matching TRBD1. Losses at the gene ends were 6 bases for V and 1 base for J; bases not matched to a gene: 6. CDR3 size: 15 residues. The germline gives CDR1 MNHNY, CDR2 SVGAGI (reference sequence).

The rearrangement joins TRBV5-4 to TRBJ2-5, with D maybe TRBD1 (5 bases). The CDR3 is 14 amino acids. Germline V gene data show CDR1 as SGHNT and CDR2 as YYREEE (reference sequence). V gave up 3 bases and J gave up 2 bases, with 11 bases separating them. CDR3 sequence (DNA): TGTGCCAGCAGCTCTGGGGCGGCTCAAGAGACCCAGTACTTC. This codes for CASSSGAAQETQYF.

The chain employs TRBV7-6 and TRBJ2-3, with D unresolved. The germline CDR1 and CDR2 sequences are SGHVS and FNYEAQ. This CDR3 comprises 11 residues. Trimming pared 10 bases from V and 6 bases from J, leaving 11 bases between. The CDR3 DNA reads as TGTGCCACAGCGCTCCGGGATACGCAGTATTTT. Translated, it gives CATALRDTQYF.

V gene TRBV7-3 combines with J gene TRBJ2-1; 9 positions agree with TRBD1. The CDR3 is made up of 16 amino acids. V lost 4 bases, J lost 4 bases, and 8 bases stayed unmatched. The V gene's germline CDR1 is SGHTA and CDR2 FQGTGA. CDR3 DNA: TGTGCCAGCAGCTCACCCGGGACAGGGCCTTACAATGAGCAGTTCTTC. Translating gives CASSSPGTGPYNEQFF.

In its sample, this clone was seen once. The chain recombines TRBV7-3 with TRBJ2-3; D not resolved. V lost 2 bases and J lost 6, with 12 bases in between. This CDR3 has 14 amino acids. CDR1 and CDR2 (germline): SGHTA, FQGTGA. The CDR3 loop is CASSLVSSSDTQYF. CDR3 DNA: TGTGCCAGCAGCTTAGTCAGTTCGTCGGATACGCAGTATTTT.

V is TRBV27 and J is TRBJ2-7; 7 bases agree with TRBD1. Trimming at V came to 5 bases and at J to 3 bases, leaving 19 bases not matched to a gene. The germline gives CDR1 MNHEY, CDR2 SMNVEV (reference sequence). CDR3 length: 18 amino acids. The CDR3 DNA follows: TGTGCCAGCAGTGCCCCAGGGGATCCTAGCAGGGACAGCTACGAGCAGTACTTC. This gives the protein CASSAPGDPSRDSYEQYF.

The rearrangement links TRBV7-3 to TRBJ1-3; a weak D match, TRBD1 (5 bases). V lost 5 bases and J lost 5, with 13 bases in between. Germline-derived CDR1 and CDR2 are SGHTA and FQGTGA. The CDR3 consists of 14 residues. DNA for the CDR3: TGTGCCAGCAGCCCAACGGGGGAAAGAAACACCATATATTTT. Translation gives CASSPTGERNTIYF.

This clone was picked up one time. The genes are TRBV7-2 and TRBJ2-3; 7 bases line up with TRBD2. Losses at the gene ends were 1 base for V and 3 bases for J; bases not matched to a gene: 10. The germline CDR1 and CDR2 sequences are SGHTA and FQGNSA. CDR3 length equals 17 residues. The CDR3 DNA is TGTGCCAGCAGCTTAGGGGGGGGTGTAGTGTGGACAGATACGCAGTATTTT. Its protein is CASSLGGGVVWTDTQYF.

This rearrangement joins TRBV9 to TRBJ2-7; no firm D call. The CDR3 has 14 amino acids. Trimming left V 5 bases short and J 0 bases short, with 12 bases between. In germline, CDR1 is SGDLS, CDR2 YYNGEE. The CDR3 sequence is CASREGLASYEQYF. CDR3 coding DNA: TGTGCCAGCAGAGAAGGGCTGGCCTCCTACGAGCAGTACTTC.

The chain combines TRBV7-9 with TRBJ2-1; perhaps D is TRBD1 or TRBD2 (5 bases each). V lost 2 bases, J lost 3 bases, and 14 bases lay in between. The CDR3 spans 16 residues. Per the germline V gene, CDR1 is SEHNR and CDR2 is FQNEAQ (reference sequence). For the CDR3, the DNA is TGTGCCAGCAGCTTACGTGGGACCCCTTACTACAATGAGCAGTTCTTC. As protein: CASSLRGTPYYNEQFF.